The following is a T cell receptor beta chain sequence with its context. Its antigen is currently unknown. Stated treatment: oral pan-JAK inhibitor, 5-10 mg twice daily. Peripheral blood, together with lesional scalp punch biopsies, was collected from alopecia areata patients. Sequencing templates came from extracted RNA that was reverse transcribed into cDNA. The repertoire was sequenced with immunoSEQ multiplex PCR; TCRdb's copy has only in-frame clones and lacks some. The sample lists about 300,000 clones, nearly 60% occurring once. The sample comes from a study of CD8+ T cells in alopecia areata. Findings and limits, study-wide: Tofacitinib significantly lowered scalp clonality and expanded CD8+ clones among the top 100.

V was clipped by 4 bases and J by 1 base; unmatched bases: 6. CDR3 size: 16 residues. Germline V gene data show CDR1 as SGDLS and CDR2 as YYNGEE. The TCR originated in a human donor with alopecia areata. The chain has TRBV9 and TRBJ2-1; 9 positions agree with TRBD2. Sequences were derived from CD4+ T cells sorted from blood, sampled at week 24, from a patient treated with tofacitinib. The CDR3 is CASSPAGLASYNEQFF. Here the CDR3 DNA reads TGTGCCAGCAGCCCTGCGGGACTAGCTTCCTACAATGAGCAGTTCTTC.